The sequence of this T cell receptor (beta chain) was determined in a study of T cell repertoires in cytomegalovirus infection. Turning to the study itself: In the study, CMV epitopes included recently identified HLA-C-restricted and well-studied HLA-B-restricted ones. TCR beta signatures that were public indicated CMV infection and matching HLA type.

Findings and caveats of the study: Cumulated frequencies of public TCR beta families served to identify carriers of CMV plus the relevant HLA. What dominated the ex vivo response were HLA-C-restricted CMV-specific TCR beta clonotypes.

This clonotype was picked up a small number of times. Its antigen is still unknown. The germline gives CDR1 KGHDR, CDR2 SFDVKD. This CDR3 contains 14 residues. Trimming stripped 7 bases from V and 5 bases from J, with 14 bases between. TCRdb re-analysed the reads in MiXCR, keeping a single row per CDR3 protein. Found here are some 320,000 distinct CDR3 sequences, 25% to 35% of them singletons; the top ten hold around 20%. The source material was cultured PBMCs, sampled from culture after CMV antigen stimulation. The receptor comes from a human donor in good health (CMV status not recorded). Some clones in this sample may be carry-over from other donors' samples. This chain uses TRBV24-1 with TRBJ1-5; tentatively, D is TRBD1 (5 bases). The chain's CDR3 is CATRGPDEDQPQHF. DNA of the CDR3: TGTGCCACCAGGGGACCTGATGAGGATCAGCCCCAGCATTTT.